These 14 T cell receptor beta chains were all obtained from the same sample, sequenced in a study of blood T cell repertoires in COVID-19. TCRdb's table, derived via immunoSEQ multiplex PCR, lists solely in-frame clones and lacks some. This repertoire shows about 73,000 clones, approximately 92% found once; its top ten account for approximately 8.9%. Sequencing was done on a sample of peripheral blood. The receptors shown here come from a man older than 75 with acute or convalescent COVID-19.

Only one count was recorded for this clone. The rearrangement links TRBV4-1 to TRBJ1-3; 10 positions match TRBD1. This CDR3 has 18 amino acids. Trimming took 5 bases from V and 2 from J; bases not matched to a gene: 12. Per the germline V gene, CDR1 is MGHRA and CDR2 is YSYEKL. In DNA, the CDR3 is TGCGCCAGCAGCTCGCAGGGGAGACAGGGGGCAGCTGGAAACACCATATATTTT. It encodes CASSSQGRQGAAGNTIYF.

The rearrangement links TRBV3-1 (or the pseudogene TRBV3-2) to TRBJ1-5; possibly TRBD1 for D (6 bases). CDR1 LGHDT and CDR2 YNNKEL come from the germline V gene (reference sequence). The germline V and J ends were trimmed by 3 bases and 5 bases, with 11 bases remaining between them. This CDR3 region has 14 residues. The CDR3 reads CASSQTGLYQPQHF. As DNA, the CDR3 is TGTGCCAGCAGCCAGACAGGTTTGTATCAGCCCCAGCATTTT.

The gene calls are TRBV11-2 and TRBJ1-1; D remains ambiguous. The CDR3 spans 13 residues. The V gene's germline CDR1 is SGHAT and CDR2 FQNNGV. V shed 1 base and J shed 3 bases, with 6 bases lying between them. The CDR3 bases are TGTGCCAGCAGCTTAGGGGCAGACACTGAAGCTTTCTTT. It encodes CASSLGADTEAFF. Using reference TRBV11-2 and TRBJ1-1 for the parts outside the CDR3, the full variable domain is EAGVAQSPRYKIIEKRQSVAFWCNPISGHATLYWYQQILGQGPKLLIQFQNNGVVDDSQLPKDRFSAERLKGVDSTLKIQPAKLEDSAVYLCASSLGADTEAFFGQGTRLTVV.

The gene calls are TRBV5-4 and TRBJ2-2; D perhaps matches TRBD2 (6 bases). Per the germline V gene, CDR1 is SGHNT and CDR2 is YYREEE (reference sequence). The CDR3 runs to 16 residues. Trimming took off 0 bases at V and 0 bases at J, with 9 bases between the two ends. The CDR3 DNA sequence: TGTGCCAGCAGCTTGGCGGGGAGGACGAACACCGGGGAGCTGTTTTTT. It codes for CASSLAGRTNTGELFF.

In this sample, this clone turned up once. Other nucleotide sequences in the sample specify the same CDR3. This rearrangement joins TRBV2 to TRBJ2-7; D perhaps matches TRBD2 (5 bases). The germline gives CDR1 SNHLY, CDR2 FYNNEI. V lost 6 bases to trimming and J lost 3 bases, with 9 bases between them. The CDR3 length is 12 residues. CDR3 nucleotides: TGTGCCAGCAGGGGTGGACTCTACGAGCAGTACTTC. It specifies CASRGGLYEQYF. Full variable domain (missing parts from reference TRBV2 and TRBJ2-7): EPEVTQTPSHQVTQMGQEVILRCVPISNHLYFYWYRQILGQKVEFLVSFYNNEISEKSEIFDDQFSVERPDGSNFTLKIRSTKLEDSAMYFCASRGGLYEQYFGPGTRLTVT.

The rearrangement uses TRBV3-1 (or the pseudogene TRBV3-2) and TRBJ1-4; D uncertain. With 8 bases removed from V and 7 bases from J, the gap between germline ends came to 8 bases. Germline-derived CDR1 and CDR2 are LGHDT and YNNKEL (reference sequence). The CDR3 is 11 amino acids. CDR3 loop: CASEGFEKLFF. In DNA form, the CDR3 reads TGTGCCAGCGAGGGATTTGAAAAACTGTTTTTT.

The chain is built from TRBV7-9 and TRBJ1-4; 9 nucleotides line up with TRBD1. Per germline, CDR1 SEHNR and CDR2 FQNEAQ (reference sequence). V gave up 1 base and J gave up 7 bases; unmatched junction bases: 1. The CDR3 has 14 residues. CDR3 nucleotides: TGTGCCAGCAGCTTAGACAGGGGGCTTGAAAAACTGTTTTTT. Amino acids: CASSLDRGLEKLFF.

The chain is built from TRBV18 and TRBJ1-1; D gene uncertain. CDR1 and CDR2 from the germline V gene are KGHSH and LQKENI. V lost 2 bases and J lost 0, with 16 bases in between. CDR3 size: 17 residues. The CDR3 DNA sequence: TGTGCCAGCTCACCAAGCTCAGCTCCTAGCATGAACACTGAAGCTTTCTTT. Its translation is CASSPSSAPSMNTEAFF.

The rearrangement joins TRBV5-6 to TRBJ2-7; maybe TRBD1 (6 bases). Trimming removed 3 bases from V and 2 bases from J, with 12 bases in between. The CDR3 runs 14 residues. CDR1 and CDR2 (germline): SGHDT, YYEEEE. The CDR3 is CASSSRDKPYEQYF. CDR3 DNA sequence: TGTGCCAGCAGCTCCCGGGACAAACCCTACGAGCAGTACTTC.

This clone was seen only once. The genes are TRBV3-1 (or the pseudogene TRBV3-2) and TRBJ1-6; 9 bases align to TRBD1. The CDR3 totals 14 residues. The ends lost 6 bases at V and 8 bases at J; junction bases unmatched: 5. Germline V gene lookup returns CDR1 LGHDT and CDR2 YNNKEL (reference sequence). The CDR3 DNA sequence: TGTGCCAGCAGAAGAACAGGGGGCTATTCACCCCTCCACTTT. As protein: CASRRTGGYSPLHF.

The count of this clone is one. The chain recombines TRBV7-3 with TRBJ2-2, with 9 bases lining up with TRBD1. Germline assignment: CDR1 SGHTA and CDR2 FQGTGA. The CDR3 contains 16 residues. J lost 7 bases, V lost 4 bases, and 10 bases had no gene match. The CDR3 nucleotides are TGTGCCAGCAGCTCACCGCCCGGGACAGGGAACGGGGAGCTGTTTTTT. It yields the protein CASSSPPGTGNGELFF.

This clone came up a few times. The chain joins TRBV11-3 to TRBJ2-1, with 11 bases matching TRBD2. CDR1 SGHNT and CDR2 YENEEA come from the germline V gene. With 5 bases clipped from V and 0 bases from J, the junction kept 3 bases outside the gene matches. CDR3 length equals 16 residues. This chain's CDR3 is CASSPSGGSSYNEQFF. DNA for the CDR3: TGTGCCAGCAGCCCTAGCGGGGGGAGCTCCTACAATGAGCAGTTCTTC.

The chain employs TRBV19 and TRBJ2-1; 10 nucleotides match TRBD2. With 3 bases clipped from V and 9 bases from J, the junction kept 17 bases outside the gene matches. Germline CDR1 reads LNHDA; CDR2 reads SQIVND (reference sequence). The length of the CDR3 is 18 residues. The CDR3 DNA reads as TGTGCCAGTAGTATTAGGCCTAGCGGGAGTGAAGGGGGCGTTGAGCAGTTCTTC. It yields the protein CASSIRPSGSEGGVEQFF.

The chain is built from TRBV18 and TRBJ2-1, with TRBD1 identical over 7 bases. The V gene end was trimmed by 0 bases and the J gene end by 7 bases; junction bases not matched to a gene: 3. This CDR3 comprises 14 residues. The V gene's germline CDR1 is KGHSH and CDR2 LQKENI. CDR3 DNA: TGTGCCAGCTCACCACCGAGCAGGGGGAATGAGCAGTTCTTC. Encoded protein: CASSPPSRGNEQFF. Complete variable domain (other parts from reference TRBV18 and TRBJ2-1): NAGVMQNPRHLVRRRGQEARLRCSPMKGHSHVYWYRQLPEEGLKFMVYLQKENIIDESGMPKERFSAEFPKEGPSILRIQQVVRGDSAAYFCASSPPSRGNEQFFGPGTRLTVL.